The sequence of this T cell receptor beta chain was determined in a study of blood T cell repertoires in COVID-19. The wider study: Donors in the United States, Italy and Spain gave samples during acute or convalescent COVID-19. The cDNA or gDNA used as material had been derived from T cells, B-cell-depleted T cells, or PBMCs.

Original methodology: Amplification of reference gene primers provided the estimated nucleated cell counts. The repertoire was sequenced with immunoSEQ multiplex PCR; TCRdb's copy has only in-frame clones and lacks some. V and J calls and clone size come straight from that table; D and trimming were deduced from the DNA. In the table there are approximately 220,000 clones, more than 65% of which are singletons. Germline V lookup: CDR1 MNHNS, CDR2 SASEGT. V was clipped by 0 bases and J by 2 bases, with 14 bases between them. This CDR3 spans 16 amino acids. The chain carries TRBV6-1 and TRBJ2-7; D may be TRBD2 (6 bases). The sequence was collected from a woman aged 55 to 70 with acute or convalescent COVID-19. The source material was peripheral blood. CDR3 in amino acids: CASSEAGRRVTYEQYF. CDR3 bases: TGTGCCAGCAGTGAAGCGGGTAGGAGGGTCACCTACGAGCAGTACTTC.